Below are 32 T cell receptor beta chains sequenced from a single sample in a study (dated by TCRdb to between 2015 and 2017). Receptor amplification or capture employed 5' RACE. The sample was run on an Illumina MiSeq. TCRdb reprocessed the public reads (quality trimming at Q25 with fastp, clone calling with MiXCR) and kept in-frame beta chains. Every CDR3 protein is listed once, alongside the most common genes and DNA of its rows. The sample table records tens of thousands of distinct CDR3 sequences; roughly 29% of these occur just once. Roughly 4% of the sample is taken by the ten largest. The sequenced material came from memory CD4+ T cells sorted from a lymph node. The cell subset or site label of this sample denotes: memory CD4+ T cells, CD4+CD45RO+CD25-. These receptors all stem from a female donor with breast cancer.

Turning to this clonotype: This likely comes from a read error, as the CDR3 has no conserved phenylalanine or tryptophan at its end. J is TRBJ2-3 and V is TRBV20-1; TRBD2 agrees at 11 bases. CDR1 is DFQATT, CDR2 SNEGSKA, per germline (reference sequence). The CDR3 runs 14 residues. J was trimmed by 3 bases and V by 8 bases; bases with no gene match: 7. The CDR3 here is CSTYGTSGTDTQYS. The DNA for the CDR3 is TGCAGTACCTATGGGACTAGCGGAACAGATACGCAGTATTCT.

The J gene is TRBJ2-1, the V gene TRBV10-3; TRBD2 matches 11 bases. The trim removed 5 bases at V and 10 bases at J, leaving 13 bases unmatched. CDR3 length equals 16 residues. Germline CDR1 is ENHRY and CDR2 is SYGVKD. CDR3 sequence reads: CAISNVAGGPIQEQFF. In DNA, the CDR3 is TGTGCCATCAGTAATGTAGCGGGGGGGCCGATTCAGGAGCAGTTCTTC.

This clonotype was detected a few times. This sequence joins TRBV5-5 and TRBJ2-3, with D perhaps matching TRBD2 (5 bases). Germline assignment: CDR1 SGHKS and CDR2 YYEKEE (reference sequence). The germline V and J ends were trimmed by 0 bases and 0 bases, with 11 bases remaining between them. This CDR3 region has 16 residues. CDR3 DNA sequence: TGTGCCAGCAGCTTGGTCCCGGGGAAGAGCACAGATACGCAGTATTTT. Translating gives CASSLVPGKSTDTQYF.

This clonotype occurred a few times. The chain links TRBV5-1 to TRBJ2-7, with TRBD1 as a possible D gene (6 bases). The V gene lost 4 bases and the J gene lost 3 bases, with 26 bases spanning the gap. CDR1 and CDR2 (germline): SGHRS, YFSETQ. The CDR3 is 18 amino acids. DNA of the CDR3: TGCGCCAGCAGCCGACGACCCCACACAGGGATTACCGGCTACGAGCAGTACTTC. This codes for CASSRRPHTGITGYEQYF.

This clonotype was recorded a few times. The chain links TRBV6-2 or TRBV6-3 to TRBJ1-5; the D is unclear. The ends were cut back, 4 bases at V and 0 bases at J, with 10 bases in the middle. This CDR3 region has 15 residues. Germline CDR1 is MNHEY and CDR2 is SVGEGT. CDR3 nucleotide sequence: TGTGCCAGCAGTTCGCTCCCCGGTAGCAATCAGCCCCAGCATTTT. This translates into CASSSLPGSNQPQHF.

CDR3 sequence (DNA): TGTGCCTGGAGCGGGACAGGGTTTGGGGGCACAGATACGCAGTATTTT. This codes for CAWSGTGFGGTDTQYF. The chain has TRBV30 and TRBJ2-3; TRBD1 agrees at 9 bases. This CDR3 comprises 16 residues. In germline, CDR1 is GTSNPN, CDR2 SVGIG (reference sequence). J gave up 1 base and V 3 bases, and 8 bases lay outside the gene matches.

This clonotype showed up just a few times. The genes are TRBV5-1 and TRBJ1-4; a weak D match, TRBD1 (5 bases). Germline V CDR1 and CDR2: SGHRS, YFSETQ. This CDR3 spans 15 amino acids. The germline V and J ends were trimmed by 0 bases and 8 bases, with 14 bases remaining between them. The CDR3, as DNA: TGCGCCAGCAGCTTGGCCGGGACCCCTGGGGAAAAACTGTTTTTT. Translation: CASSLAGTPGEKLFF.

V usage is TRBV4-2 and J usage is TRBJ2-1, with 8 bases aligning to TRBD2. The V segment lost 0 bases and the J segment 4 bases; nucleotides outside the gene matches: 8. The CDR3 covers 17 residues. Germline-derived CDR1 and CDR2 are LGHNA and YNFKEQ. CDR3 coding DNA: TGTGCCAGCAGCCAAGATCAGCCAGCGGGGGTATACAATGAGCAGTTCTTC. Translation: CASSQDQPAGVYNEQFF.

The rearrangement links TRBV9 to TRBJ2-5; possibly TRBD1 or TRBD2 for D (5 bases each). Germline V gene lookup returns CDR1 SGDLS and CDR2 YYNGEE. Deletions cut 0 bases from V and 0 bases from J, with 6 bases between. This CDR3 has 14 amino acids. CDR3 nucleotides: TGTGCCAGCAGCGTAGGGGGGAACCAAGAGACCCAGTACTTC. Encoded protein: CASSVGGNQETQYF.

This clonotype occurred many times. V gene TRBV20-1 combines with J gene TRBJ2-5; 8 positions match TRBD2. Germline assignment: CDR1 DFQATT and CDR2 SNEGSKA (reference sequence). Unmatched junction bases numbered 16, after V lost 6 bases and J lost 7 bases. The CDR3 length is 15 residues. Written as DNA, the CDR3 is TGCAGTGCCCCAAGACTAGCGTTCGGTGCCGGGACCCAGTACTTC. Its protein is CSAPRLAFGAGTQYF.

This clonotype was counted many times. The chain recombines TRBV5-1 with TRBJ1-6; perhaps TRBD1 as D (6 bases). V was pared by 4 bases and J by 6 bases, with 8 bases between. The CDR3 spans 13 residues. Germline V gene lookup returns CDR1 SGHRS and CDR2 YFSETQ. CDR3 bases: TGCGCCAGCAGCCGGACAGCTAATTCACCCCTCCACTTT. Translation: CASSRTANSPLHF.

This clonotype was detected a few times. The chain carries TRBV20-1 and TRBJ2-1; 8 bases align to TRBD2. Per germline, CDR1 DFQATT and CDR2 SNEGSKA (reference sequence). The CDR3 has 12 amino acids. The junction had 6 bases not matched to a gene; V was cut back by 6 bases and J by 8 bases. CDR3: CSAGGGIDEQFF. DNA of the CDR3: TGCAGTGCCGGGGGGGGTATCGATGAGCAGTTCTTC.

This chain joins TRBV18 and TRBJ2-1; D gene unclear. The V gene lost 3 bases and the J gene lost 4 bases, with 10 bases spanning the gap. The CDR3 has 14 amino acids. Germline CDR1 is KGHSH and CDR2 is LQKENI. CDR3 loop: CASSPSHTYNEQFF. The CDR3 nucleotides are TGTGCCAGCTCACCCTCGCATACTTACAATGAGCAGTTCTTC.

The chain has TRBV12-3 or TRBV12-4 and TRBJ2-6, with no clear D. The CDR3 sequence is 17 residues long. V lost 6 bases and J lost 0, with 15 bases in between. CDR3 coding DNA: TGTGCCAGCAGCCCTCCGGGCCCCAGCTCTGGGGCCAACGTCCTGACTTTC. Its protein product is CASSPPGPSSGANVLTF.

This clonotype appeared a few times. CDR3 region: CASSQDPWTGELFF. The CDR3 DNA is TGCGCCAGCAGCCAAGACCCTTGGACCGGGGAGCTGTTTTTT. This chain connects TRBV4-1 to TRBJ2-2; D not certain. Germline loops: CDR1 MGHRA, CDR2 YSYEKL. The V gene lost 0 bases and the J gene lost 5 bases, with 7 bases spanning the gap. The CDR3 sequence is 14 residues long.

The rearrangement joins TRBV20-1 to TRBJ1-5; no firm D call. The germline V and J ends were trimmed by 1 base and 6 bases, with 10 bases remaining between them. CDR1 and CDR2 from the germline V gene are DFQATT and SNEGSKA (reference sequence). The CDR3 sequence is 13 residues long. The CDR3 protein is CSARGFSVQPQHF. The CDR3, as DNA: TGCAGTGCTAGAGGGTTCTCAGTTCAGCCCCAGCATTTT.

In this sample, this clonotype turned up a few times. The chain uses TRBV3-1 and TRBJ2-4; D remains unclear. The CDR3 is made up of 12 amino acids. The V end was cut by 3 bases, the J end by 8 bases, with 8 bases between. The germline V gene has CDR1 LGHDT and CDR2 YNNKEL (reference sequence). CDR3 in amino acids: CASSHRSDIQYF. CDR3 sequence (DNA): TGTGCCAGCAGCCATAGAAGTGACATTCAGTACTTC.

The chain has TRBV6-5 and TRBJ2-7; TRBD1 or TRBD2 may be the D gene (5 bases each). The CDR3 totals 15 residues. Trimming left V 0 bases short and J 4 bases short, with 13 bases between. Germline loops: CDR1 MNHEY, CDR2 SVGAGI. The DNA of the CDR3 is TGTGCCAGCAGTTACTCGAGAGGGGACGGTTACGAGCAGTACTTC. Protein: CASSYSRGDGYEQYF.

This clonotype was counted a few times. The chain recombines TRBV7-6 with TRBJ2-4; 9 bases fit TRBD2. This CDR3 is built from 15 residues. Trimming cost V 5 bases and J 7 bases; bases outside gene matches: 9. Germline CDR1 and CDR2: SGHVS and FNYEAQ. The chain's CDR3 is CASSPSSGRFNIQYF. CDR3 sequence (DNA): TGTGCCAGCAGCCCCTCCAGCGGGAGGTTTAACATTCAGTACTTC.

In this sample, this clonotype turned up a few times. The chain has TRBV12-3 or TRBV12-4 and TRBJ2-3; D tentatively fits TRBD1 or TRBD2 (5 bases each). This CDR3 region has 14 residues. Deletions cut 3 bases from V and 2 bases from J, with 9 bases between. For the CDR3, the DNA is TGTGCCAGCAGTTTTGGGGGAACCACAGATACGCAGTATTTT. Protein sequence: CASSFGGTTDTQYF.

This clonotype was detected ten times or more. The CDR3 loop reads CASILNETKNIQYF. The CDR3, as DNA: TGTGCCAGCATCCTCAATGAGACCAAAAACATTCAGTACTTC. The rearrangement uses TRBV12-3 or TRBV12-4 and TRBJ2-4, with D unresolved. The ends were cut back, 7 bases at V and 2 bases at J, with 12 bases in the middle. The CDR3 has 14 amino acids.

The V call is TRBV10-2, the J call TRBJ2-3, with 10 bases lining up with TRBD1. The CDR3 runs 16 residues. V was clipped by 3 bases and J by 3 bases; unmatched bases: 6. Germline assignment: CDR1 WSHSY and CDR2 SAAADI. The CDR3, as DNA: TGCGCCAGCAGTGAACCCGGACAGGGGGGGACAGATACGCAGTATTTT. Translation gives CASSEPGQGGTDTQYF.

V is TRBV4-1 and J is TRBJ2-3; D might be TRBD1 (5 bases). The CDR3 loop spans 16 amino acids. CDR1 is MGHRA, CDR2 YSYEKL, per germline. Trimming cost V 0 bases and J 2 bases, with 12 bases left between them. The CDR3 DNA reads TGCGCCAGCAGCCAAGACAGCAACAGGCTCACAGATACGCAGTATTTT. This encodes CASSQDSNRLTDTQYF.

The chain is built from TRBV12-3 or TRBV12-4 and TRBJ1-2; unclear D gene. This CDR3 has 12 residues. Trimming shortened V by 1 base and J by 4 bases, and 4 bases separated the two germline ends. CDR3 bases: TGTGCCAGCAGTTTAGAGGGCTATGGCTACACCTTC. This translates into CASSLEGYGYTF.

The CDR3 loop is CSASGASGRTDTQYF. For the CDR3, the DNA is TGCAGTGCTAGTGGGGCTAGCGGCCGCACAGATACGCAGTATTTT. V gene TRBV20-1 combines with J gene TRBJ2-3; 7 bases align to TRBD2. V lost 3 bases to trimming and J lost 1 base; unmatched junction nucleotides: 7. CDR3 length: 15 residues. Germline values: CDR1 DFQATT, CDR2 SNEGSKA (reference sequence).

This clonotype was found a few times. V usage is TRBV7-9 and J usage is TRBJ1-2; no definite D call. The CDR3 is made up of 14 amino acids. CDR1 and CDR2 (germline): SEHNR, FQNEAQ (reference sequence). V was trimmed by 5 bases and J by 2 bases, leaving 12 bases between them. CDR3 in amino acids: CASSRRTGNYGYTF. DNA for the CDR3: TGTGCCAGCAGCCGAAGGACGGGGAACTATGGCTACACCTTC.

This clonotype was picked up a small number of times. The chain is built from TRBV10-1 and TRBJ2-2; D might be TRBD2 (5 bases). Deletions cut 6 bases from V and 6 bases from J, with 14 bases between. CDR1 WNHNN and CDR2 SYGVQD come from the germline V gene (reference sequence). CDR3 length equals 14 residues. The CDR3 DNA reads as TGCGCCAGCAGCGCAGACTATCGCGCCGGGGAGCTGTTTTTT. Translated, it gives CASSADYRAGELFF.

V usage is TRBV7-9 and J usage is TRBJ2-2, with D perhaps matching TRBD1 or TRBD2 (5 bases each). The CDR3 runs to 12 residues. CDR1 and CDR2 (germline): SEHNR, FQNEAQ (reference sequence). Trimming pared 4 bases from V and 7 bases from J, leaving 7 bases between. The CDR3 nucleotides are TGTGCCAGCAGCTGGGGGTACGGGGAGCTGTTTTTT. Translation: CASSWGYGELFF.

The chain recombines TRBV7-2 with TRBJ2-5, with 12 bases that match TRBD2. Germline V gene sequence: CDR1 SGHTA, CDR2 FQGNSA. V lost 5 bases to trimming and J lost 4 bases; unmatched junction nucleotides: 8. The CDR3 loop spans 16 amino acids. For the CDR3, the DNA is TGTGCCAGCAGCCTGCTAGCGGGGGGGAATGGAGAGACCCAGTACTTC. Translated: CASSLLAGGNGETQYF.

CDR3 in DNA: TGCGCCAGCAGCCAAACCAGGGGCCCCAATCAGCCCCAGCATTTT. It codes for CASSQTRGPNQPQHF. The chain carries TRBV4-1 and TRBJ1-5, with D possibly being TRBD1 (6 bases). V gave up 2 bases and J gave up 3 bases, with 11 bases separating them. The CDR3 totals 15 residues. Germline V gene data show CDR1 as MGHRA and CDR2 as YSYEKL.

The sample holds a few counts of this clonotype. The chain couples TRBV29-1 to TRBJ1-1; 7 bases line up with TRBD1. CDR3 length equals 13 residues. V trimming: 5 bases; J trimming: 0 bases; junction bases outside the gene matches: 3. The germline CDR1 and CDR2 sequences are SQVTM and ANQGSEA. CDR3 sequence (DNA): TGCAGCGTTTTGGGACAGATGAACACTGAAGCTTTCTTT. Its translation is CSVLGQMNTEAFF.

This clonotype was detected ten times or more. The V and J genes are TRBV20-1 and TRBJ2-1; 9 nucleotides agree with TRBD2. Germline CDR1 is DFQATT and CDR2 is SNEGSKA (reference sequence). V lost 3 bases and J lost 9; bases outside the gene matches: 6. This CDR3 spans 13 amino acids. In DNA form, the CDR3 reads TGCAGTGCTAGGGGACTAGCCTCTATTGAGCAGTTCTTC. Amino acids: CSARGLASIEQFF.